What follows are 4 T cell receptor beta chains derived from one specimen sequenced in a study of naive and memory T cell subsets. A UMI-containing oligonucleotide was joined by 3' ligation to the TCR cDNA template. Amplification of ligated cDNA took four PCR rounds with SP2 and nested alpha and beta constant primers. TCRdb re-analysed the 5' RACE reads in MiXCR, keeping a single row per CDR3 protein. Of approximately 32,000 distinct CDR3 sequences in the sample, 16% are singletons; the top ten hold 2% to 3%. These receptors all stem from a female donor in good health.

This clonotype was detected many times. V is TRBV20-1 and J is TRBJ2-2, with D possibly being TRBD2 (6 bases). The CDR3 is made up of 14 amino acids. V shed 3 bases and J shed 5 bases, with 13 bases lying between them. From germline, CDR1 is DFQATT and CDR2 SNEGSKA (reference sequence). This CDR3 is CSASPPGVTGELFF. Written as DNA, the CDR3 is TGCAGTGCTAGTCCTCCGGGGGTTACCGGGGAGCTGTTTTTT.

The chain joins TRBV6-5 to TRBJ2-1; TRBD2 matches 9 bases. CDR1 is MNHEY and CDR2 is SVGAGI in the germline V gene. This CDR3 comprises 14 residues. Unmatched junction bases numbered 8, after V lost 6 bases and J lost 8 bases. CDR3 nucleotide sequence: TGTGCCAGCAGGTCGGCGGGGGGGCCCCATGAGCAGTTCTTC. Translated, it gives CASRSAGGPHEQFF.

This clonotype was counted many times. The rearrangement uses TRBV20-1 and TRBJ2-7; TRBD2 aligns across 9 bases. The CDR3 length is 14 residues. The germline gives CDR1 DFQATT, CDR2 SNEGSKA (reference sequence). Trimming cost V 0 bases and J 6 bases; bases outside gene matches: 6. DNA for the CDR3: TGCAGTGCTAGAGACGTGGCGGGGGGGGGCGAGCAGTACTTC. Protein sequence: CSARDVAGGGEQYF.

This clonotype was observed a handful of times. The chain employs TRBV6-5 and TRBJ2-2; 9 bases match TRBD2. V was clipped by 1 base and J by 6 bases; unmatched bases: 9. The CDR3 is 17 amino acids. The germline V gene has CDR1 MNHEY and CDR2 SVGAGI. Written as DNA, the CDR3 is TGTGCCAGCAGTTACTTAGGGCTAGCGGGGTACGCCGGGGAGCTGTTTTTT. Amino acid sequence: CASSYLGLAGYAGELFF.